This T cell receptor beta chain was sequenced during a study of B cell selection in AIRE deficiency. Original data processing: Conventional T cell pools: roughly 9.9x10^4 distinct patient, approximately 130,000 donor TCRbeta sequences. This table comes from immunoSEQ multiplex PCR, and its TCRdb copy is limited to in-frame clones, with some not included. D and trimming were read from the DNA, whereas the V and J calls and clone size are those reported in that table. Among 20,000 to 30,000 clones, 95% to 98% were seen once, and the ten largest hold approximately 0.21%. The sorted conventional CD4 T cells were gated as CD4+CD127+. Whole-study findings and limits: Of several thousand shared Treg TCRbeta sequences, about 32% were healthy-donor-only and around 9.5% patient-only. Shared Treg sequences had shorter CDR3s, biased toward rearrangements with few non-templated insertions. Healthy Tconv contained 35% to 45% of shared healthy Treg sequences; only TCRbeta sequenced.

V was trimmed by 3 bases and J by 2 bases, leaving 4 bases between them. The CDR3 has 12 amino acids. CDR1 is SEHNR and CDR2 is FQNEAQ in the germline V gene (reference sequence). Of note for this clone: As yet, its antigen is unknown.

The origin of this receptor is a human donor in good health. This sequence joins TRBV7-9 and TRBJ2-5; D ambiguous. Sequenced sample: CD4+CD127+ conventional T cells sorted from PBMCs. CDR3: CASSFSQETQYF. The CDR3 region has the DNA TGTGCCAGCAGCTTCAGTCAAGAGACCCAGTACTTC.